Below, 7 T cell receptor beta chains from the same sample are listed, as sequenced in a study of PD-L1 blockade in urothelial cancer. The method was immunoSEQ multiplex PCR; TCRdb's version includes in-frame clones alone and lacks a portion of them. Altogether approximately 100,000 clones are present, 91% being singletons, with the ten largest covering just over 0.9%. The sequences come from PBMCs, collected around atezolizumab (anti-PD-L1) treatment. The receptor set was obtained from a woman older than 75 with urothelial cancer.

CDR3 nucleotide sequence: TGTGCCAGCAGCGTAGAGCTAGCGGGACTGTACGAGCAGTACTTC. Residues: CASSVELAGLYEQYF. The gene calls are TRBV9 and TRBJ2-7; 9 bases agree with TRBD2. J was trimmed by 4 bases and V by 0 bases; bases with no gene match: 5. Germline V gene sequence: CDR1 SGDLS, CDR2 YYNGEE. The CDR3 has 15 amino acids.

CDR3 sequence reads: CASSTSGGTSYEQYF. The CDR3, as DNA: TGTGCCAGTAGTACCTCAGGCGGGACCTCCTACGAGCAGTACTTC. This chain links TRBV19 with TRBJ2-7, with D possibly being TRBD2 (6 bases). This CDR3 has 15 amino acids. Germline V gives CDR1 LNHDA, CDR2 SQIVND (reference sequence). The V gene lost 4 bases and the J gene lost 0 bases, with 13 bases spanning the gap. Using reference TRBV19 and TRBJ2-7 for the parts outside the CDR3, the full variable domain is DGGITQSPKYLFRKEGQNVTLSCEQNLNHDAMYWYRQDPGQGLRLIYYSQIVNDFQKGDIAEGYSVSREKKESFPLTVTSAQKNPTAFYLCASSTSGGTSYEQYFGPGTRLTVT.

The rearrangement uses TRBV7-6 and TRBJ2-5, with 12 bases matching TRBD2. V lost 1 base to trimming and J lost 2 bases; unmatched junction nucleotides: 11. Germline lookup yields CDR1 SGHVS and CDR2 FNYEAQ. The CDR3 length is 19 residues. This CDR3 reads CASSLGGLAGTTSQETQYF. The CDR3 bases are TGTGCCAGCAGCTTAGGCGGACTAGCGGGGACAACCTCTCAAGAGACCCAGTACTTC.

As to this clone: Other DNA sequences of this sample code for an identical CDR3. Here the CDR3 reads CASSPGQGAGEQYF. The CDR3 DNA sequence: TGTGCCAGCTCACCGGGCCAGGGGGCGGGTGAGCAGTACTTC. The J gene is TRBJ2-7, the V gene TRBV18, with 8 bases identical to TRBD1. Germline CDR1 KGHSH, CDR2 LQKENI. Trimming at V came to 3 bases and at J to 7 bases, leaving 8 bases not matched to a gene. The CDR3 extends over 14 amino acids.

CDR3 sequence (DNA): TGTGCCAGTAGTACCGGGATCCCGAGCTCCTACAATGAGCAGTTCTTC. Amino acid sequence: CASSTGIPSSYNEQFF. This rearrangement joins TRBV19 to TRBJ2-1, with D perhaps TRBD2 (5 bases). This CDR3 spans 16 amino acids. Germline assignment: CDR1 LNHDA and CDR2 SQIVND (reference sequence). The germline V and J ends were trimmed by 4 bases and 0 bases, with 13 bases remaining between them. Full variable domain (rest looked up from reference TRBV19 and TRBJ2-1): DGGITQSPKYLFRKEGQNVTLSCEQNLNHDAMYWYRQDPGQGLRLIYYSQIVNDFQKGDIAEGYSVSREKKESFPLTVTSAQKNPTAFYLCASSTGIPSSYNEQFFGPGTRLTVL.

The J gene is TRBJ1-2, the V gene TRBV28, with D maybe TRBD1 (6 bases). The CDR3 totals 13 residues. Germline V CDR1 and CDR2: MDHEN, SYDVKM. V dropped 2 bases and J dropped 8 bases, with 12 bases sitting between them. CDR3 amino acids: CASSLPGEGGYTF. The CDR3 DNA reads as TGTGCCAGCAGTTTACCAGGGGAGGGAGGCTACACCTTC.

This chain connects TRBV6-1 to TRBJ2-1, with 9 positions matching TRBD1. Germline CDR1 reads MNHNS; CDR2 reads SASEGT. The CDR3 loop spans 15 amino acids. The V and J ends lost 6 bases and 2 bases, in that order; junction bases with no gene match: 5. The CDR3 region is CASRPDRGAYNEQFF. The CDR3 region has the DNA TGTGCCAGCAGGCCCGACAGGGGGGCCTACAATGAGCAGTTCTTC.